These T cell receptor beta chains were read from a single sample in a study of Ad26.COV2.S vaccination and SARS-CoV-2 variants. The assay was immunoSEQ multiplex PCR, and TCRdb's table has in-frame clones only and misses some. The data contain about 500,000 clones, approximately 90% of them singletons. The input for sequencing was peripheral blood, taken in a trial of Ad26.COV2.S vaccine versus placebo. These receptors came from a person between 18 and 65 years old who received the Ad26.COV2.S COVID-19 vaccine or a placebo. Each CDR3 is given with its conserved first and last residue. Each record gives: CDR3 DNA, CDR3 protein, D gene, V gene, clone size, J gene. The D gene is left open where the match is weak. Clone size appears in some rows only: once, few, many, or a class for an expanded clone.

CDR3 DNA: TGTGCCAGCAGCTCCCAGGGTCCCTCACCCGGCTACACCTTC
CDR3 protein: CASSSQGPSPGYTF
D gene: .
V gene: TRBV5-4
clone size: .
J gene: TRBJ1-2

CDR3 DNA: TGTGCCACCAGCTGGGTGTATAGTCAGCCCCAGCATTTT
CDR3 protein: CATSWVYSQPQHF
D gene: .
V gene: TRBV15
clone size: few
J gene: TRBJ1-5

CDR3 DNA: TGTGCCATCAGTGAATCTCCATGGGAGCAGTACTTC
CDR3 protein: CAISESPWEQYF
D gene: .
V gene: TRBV10-3
clone size: .
J gene: TRBJ2-7

CDR3 DNA: TGTGCCAGCAGTGTTACAGGGGGCACCTACAATGAGCAGTTCTTC
CDR3 protein: CASSVTGGTYNEQFF
D gene: TRBD1
V gene: TRBV7-3
clone size: .
J gene: TRBJ2-1

CDR3 DNA: TGTGCCAGCAACTTAGCGGGAGATGAGCAGTTCTTC
CDR3 protein: CASNLAGDEQFF
D gene: TRBD2
V gene: TRBV7-9
clone size: .
J gene: TRBJ2-1

CDR3 DNA: TGTGCCAGCAGCATGACCGAGATCCCAGATCCTGAAGCTTTCTTT
CDR3 protein: CASSMTEIPDPEAFF
D gene: .
V gene: TRBV7-9
clone size: .
J gene: TRBJ1-1

CDR3 DNA: TGTGCCAGCAGTTGGGGGGGCCGAGGGAGCAATCAGCCCCAGCATTTT
CDR3 protein: CASSWGGRGSNQPQHF
D gene: .
V gene: TRBV28
clone size: .
J gene: TRBJ1-5

CDR3 DNA: TGTGCCAGCAGTCGGACAGGGTCCTACGAGCAGTACTTC
CDR3 protein: CASSRTGSYEQYF
D gene: TRBD1
V gene: TRBV6-5
clone size: once
J gene: TRBJ2-7

CDR3 DNA: TGTGCCAGCAGCGCCAGCACAGATACGCAGTATTTT
CDR3 protein: CASSASTDTQYF
D gene: .
V gene: TRBV9
clone size: .
J gene: TRBJ2-3

CDR3 DNA: TGTGCCAGCAGTGAAACAGTAGCGGGAGCCGGGAATGAGCAGTTCTTC
CDR3 protein: CASSETVAGAGNEQFF
D gene: TRBD2
V gene: TRBV6-4
clone size: few
J gene: TRBJ2-1

CDR3 DNA: TGTGCCACCGCTGGGGGGACCGGGTATACTGAAGCTTTCTTT
CDR3 protein: CATAGGTGYTEAFF
D gene: .
V gene: TRBV28
clone size: .
J gene: TRBJ1-1

CDR3 DNA: TGCGCCAGCAGTCCGGGACGGACTAATTCACCCCTCCACTTT
CDR3 protein: CASSPGRTNSPLHF
D gene: .
V gene: TRBV5-1
clone size: .
J gene: TRBJ1-6

CDR3 DNA: TGCGCCAGCAGCCAGATAAGGGATGGGACAGGAGAGAAGTATGGCTACACCTTC
CDR3 protein: CASSQIRDGTGEKYGYTF
D gene: TRBD1
V gene: TRBV4-3
clone size: .
J gene: TRBJ1-2

CDR3 DNA: TGTGCCACCAGCAGGGCGGGGACTAGCGGGGGAGAGACCCAGTACTTC
CDR3 protein: CATSRAGTSGGETQYF
D gene: TRBD2
V gene: TRBV15
clone size: .
J gene: TRBJ2-5

CDR3 DNA: TGTGCCACTGCGGGGTTGAGCACTGAAGCTTTCTTT
CDR3 protein: CATAGLSTEAFF
D gene: .
V gene: TRBV6-1
clone size: .
J gene: TRBJ1-1

CDR3 DNA: TGTGCCAGCAGTCTGCTTAGCGGACCCCTCAACGAGCAGTTCTTC
CDR3 protein: CASSLLSGPLNEQFF
D gene: .
V gene: TRBV7-3
clone size: .
J gene: TRBJ2-1

CDR3 DNA: TGTGCCAGTAGAATAGCGGGGCATAACGGGGAGCTGTTTTTT
CDR3 protein: CASRIAGHNGELFF
D gene: TRBD2
V gene: TRBV19
clone size: .
J gene: TRBJ2-2

CDR3 DNA: TGTGCCAGCAGCTTTCGCGCCGGGAGCTCCTACAATGAGCAGTTCTTC
CDR3 protein: CASSFRAGSSYNEQFF
D gene: .
V gene: TRBV7-9
clone size: .
J gene: TRBJ2-1

CDR3 DNA: TGTGCCAGCAGCATTACAGGGAGAGGGAACACTGAAGCTTTCTTT
CDR3 protein: CASSITGRGNTEAFF
D gene: .
V gene: TRBV6-5
clone size: .
J gene: TRBJ1-1

CDR3 DNA: TGTGCCAGCAGCTTCGGCGGGAGTACGTACAATGAGCAGTTCTTC
CDR3 protein: CASSFGGSTYNEQFF
D gene: TRBD2
V gene: TRBV5-4
clone size: .
J gene: TRBJ2-1

CDR3 DNA: TGTGCCAGCAGCTTGGCGGCGCTGGCGGATGAGCAGTTCTTC
CDR3 protein: CASSLAALADEQFF
D gene: .
V gene: TRBV5-6
clone size: .
J gene: TRBJ2-1

CDR3 DNA: TGTGCCACCAGTGATTTGGGGACTAGTTTTATAACCGGGGAGCTGTTTTTT
CDR3 protein: CATSDLGTSFITGELFF
D gene: TRBD2
V gene: TRBV24-1
clone size: .
J gene: TRBJ2-2

CDR3 DNA: TGTGCCAGCAGTTTGGGTGGGGTATTGAACACCGGGGAGCTGTTTTTT
CDR3 protein: CASSLGGVLNTGELFF
D gene: .
V gene: TRBV28
clone size: .
J gene: TRBJ2-2

CDR3 DNA: TGTGCCAGTAGTGGGCAGTACACTGAAGCTTTCTTT
CDR3 protein: CASSGQYTEAFF
D gene: .
V gene: TRBV19
clone size: few
J gene: TRBJ1-1

CDR3 DNA: TGTGCCAGCAGCGCCAGACTAGCGGGTATATACAATGAGCAGTTCTTC
CDR3 protein: CASSARLAGIYNEQFF
D gene: TRBD2
V gene: TRBV11-2
clone size: .
J gene: TRBJ2-1

CDR3 DNA: TGCGCCAGCAGCCAAGTCGGGGAGACAGGGTCCACCGGGGAGCTGTTTTTT
CDR3 protein: CASSQVGETGSTGELFF
D gene: TRBD1
V gene: TRBV4-1
clone size: .
J gene: TRBJ2-2

CDR3 DNA: TGTGCCAGCAGCGTACCAGGGACTAGCGGGTCGGAGACCCAGTACTTC
CDR3 protein: CASSVPGTSGSETQYF
D gene: TRBD2
V gene: TRBV9
clone size: .
J gene: TRBJ2-5

CDR3 DNA: TGTGCCTGGACTAGTCATGGGGGAGTCGTAAATGAGCAGTTCTTC
CDR3 protein: CAWTSHGGVVNEQFF
D gene: .
V gene: TRBV30
clone size: .
J gene: TRBJ2-1

CDR3 DNA: TGTGCCAGCAGCCGGCCGGGGGCCAACGTCCTGACTTTC
CDR3 protein: CASSRPGANVLTF
D gene: .
V gene: TRBV28
clone size: .
J gene: TRBJ2-6

CDR3 DNA: TGTGCCAGCAGCAGTAATGTCGCGACTAGCGGGAGGGCCCGAGGGGAGCAGTACTTC
CDR3 protein: CASSSNVATSGRARGEQYF
D gene: TRBD2
V gene: TRBV3-1/TRBV3-2
clone size: .
J gene: TRBJ2-7

CDR3 DNA: TGTGCCAGCAGTAGGACAGGGCTGAATGGCGGGGAGCTGTTTTTT
CDR3 protein: CASSRTGLNGGELFF
D gene: TRBD1
V gene: TRBV6-2/TRBV6-3
clone size: .
J gene: TRBJ2-2

CDR3 DNA: TGTGCCAGCAGTTTGAGGAATTCACCCCTCCACTTT
CDR3 protein: CASSLRNSPLHF
D gene: .
V gene: TRBV27
clone size: .
J gene: TRBJ1-6

CDR3 DNA: TGTGCCAGCAGCCTCGGACTAGTGTGGGCAGATACGCAGTATTTT
CDR3 protein: CASSLGLVWADTQYF
D gene: TRBD2
V gene: TRBV3-1/TRBV3-2
clone size: .
J gene: TRBJ2-3

CDR3 DNA: TGTGCCAGCAGTTCCCCAACCCGAGGGATCGGCTACACCTTC
CDR3 protein: CASSSPTRGIGYTF
D gene: .
V gene: TRBV6-5
clone size: .
J gene: TRBJ1-2

CDR3 DNA: TGTGCCAGCAGCTGGACAACTAATGAAAAACTGTTTTTT
CDR3 protein: CASSWTTNEKLFF
D gene: .
V gene: TRBV7-2
clone size: once
J gene: TRBJ1-4

CDR3 DNA: TGTGCCAGCAGCTTGGGACTAGCGGGATGGACCTACGAGCAGTACTTC
CDR3 protein: CASSLGLAGWTYEQYF
D gene: TRBD2
V gene: TRBV5-4
clone size: .
J gene: TRBJ2-7

CDR3 DNA: TGTGCCAGCAGCGCTGGGGACAGTTTCCCTGCAACTAATGAAAAACTGTTTTTT
CDR3 protein: CASSAGDSFPATNEKLFF
D gene: TRBD1
V gene: TRBV9
clone size: .
J gene: TRBJ1-4

CDR3 DNA: TGTGCCAGCACCCTATGGCGCATGAACACTGAAGCTTTCTTT
CDR3 protein: CASTLWRMNTEAFF
D gene: .
V gene: TRBV21-1
clone size: .
J gene: TRBJ1-1

CDR3 DNA: TGTGCCAGCAGTATTTCCTGGACAGGGGCAATCGAGCAGTACTTC
CDR3 protein: CASSISWTGAIEQYF
D gene: TRBD1
V gene: TRBV2
clone size: .
J gene: TRBJ2-7

CDR3 DNA: TGTGCCAGTAGTCTCCAACTAGCGGGAGGAGTATATGAGCAGTTCTTC
CDR3 protein: CASSLQLAGGVYEQFF
D gene: TRBD2
V gene: TRBV19
clone size: few
J gene: TRBJ2-1

CDR3 DNA: TGCGCCAGCAGCCCTACAGCGGGAGGGGGGAATGAGCAGTTCTTC
CDR3 protein: CASSPTAGGGNEQFF
D gene: TRBD2
V gene: TRBV5-1
clone size: .
J gene: TRBJ2-1

CDR3 DNA: TGTGCCAGCAGCCAAGTTTTCCAAACCTACGAGCAGTACTTC
CDR3 protein: CASSQVFQTYEQYF
D gene: .
V gene: TRBV4-2
clone size: .
J gene: TRBJ2-7

CDR3 DNA: TGTGCCAGCAGGCGACAGGAGAATGAAAAACTGTTTTTT
CDR3 protein: CASRRQENEKLFF
D gene: .
V gene: TRBV3-1/TRBV3-2
clone size: few
J gene: TRBJ1-4

CDR3 DNA: TGTGCCAGCAGTGGGGGCGTAGGGTATGGTGACACTGAAGCTTTCTTT
CDR3 protein: CASSGGVGYGDTEAFF
D gene: .
V gene: TRBV2
clone size: .
J gene: TRBJ1-1

CDR3 DNA: TGTGCCAGCAGGCCAGGGGGGACGGTCCAAGAGACCCAGTACTTC
CDR3 protein: CASRPGGTVQETQYF
D gene: .
V gene: TRBV6-5
clone size: .
J gene: TRBJ2-5

CDR3 DNA: TGTGCCACCAGCAATAGGGGATCCTACGAGCAGTACTTC
CDR3 protein: CATSNRGSYEQYF
D gene: .
V gene: TRBV15
clone size: .
J gene: TRBJ2-7

CDR3 DNA: TGTGCCAGCAGCAACAGTGCCTACGAGCAGTACTTC
CDR3 protein: CASSNSAYEQYF
D gene: .
V gene: TRBV6-2/TRBV6-3
clone size: .
J gene: TRBJ2-7

CDR3 DNA: TGTGCCAGCAGCTTACCGACGGGAGCCGGGGAGCTGTTTTTT
CDR3 protein: CASSLPTGAGELFF
D gene: .
V gene: TRBV7-2
clone size: .
J gene: TRBJ2-2

CDR3 DNA: TGTGCCAGCAGTTCATATAATCCGGGACAGGACTATGGCTACACCTTC
CDR3 protein: CASSSYNPGQDYGYTF
D gene: TRBD1
V gene: TRBV6-5
clone size: .
J gene: TRBJ1-2

CDR3 DNA: TGTGCCAGCAGTCCGGCGAACTATGGCTACACCTTC
CDR3 protein: CASSPANYGYTF
D gene: .
V gene: TRBV28
clone size: .
J gene: TRBJ1-2

CDR3 DNA: TGTGCCAGCACCAAAAGACTAGCGGAACACAATGAGCAGTTCTTC
CDR3 protein: CASTKRLAEHNEQFF
D gene: TRBD2
V gene: TRBV27
clone size: .
J gene: TRBJ2-1